This T cell receptor beta chain was sequenced in a study of blood T cell repertoires in COVID-19. Adults between roughly 18 and 90 years of age took part from approximately 24 US areas. Recovery meant two consecutive negative NP/OP PCR tests, professional clearance, or resolved symptoms. J was trimmed by 5 bases and V by 7 bases; bases with no gene match: 9. CDR1 SNHLY and CDR2 FYNNEI come from the germline V gene. The CDR3 runs to 14 residues. Produced via immunoSEQ multiplex PCR; TCRdb's table is partial and in-frame only. The data hold some 490,000 clones, with around 85% observed a single time. What was sequenced was PBMCs or T cells enriched from blood (not recorded which). This chain joins TRBV2 and TRBJ1-2; TRBD1 matches 8 bases. This sequence was found in a woman aged 55 to 70 who had recovered from COVID-19. CDR3 bases: TGTGCCAGCAACTTTGACAGGGGCGAGTATGGCTACACCTTC. Amino acid sequence: CASNFDRGEYGYTF. Using reference TRBV2 and TRBJ1-2 for the parts outside the CDR3, the full variable domain is EPEVTQTPSHQVTQMGQEVILRCVPISNHLYFYWYRQILGQKVEFLVSFYNNEISEKSEIFDDQFSVERPDGSNFTLKIRSTKLEDSAMYFCASNFDRGEYGYTFGSGTRLTVV.